The 23 T cell receptor beta chains below were found in one sample sequenced in a study of CD8+CD57+ T cells in acquired aplastic anemia. Only patients with CD8+CD57+ cell expansion on flow cytometry were chosen for sequencing. According to the study, genomic DNA was the template for TCR beta VDJ and CDR3 profiling. From the reads, TCRdb called clonotypes with MiXCR, one entry per CDR3 protein. The table records 450,000 to 600,000 distinct CDR3 sequences, 25% to 40% of them present only once. The source material was sorted CD4+, CD8+, or CD8+CD57+ T cells (not recorded which) from PBMCs. The receptors here all came from a human donor with aplastic anemia.

This clonotype was observed many times. The chain carries TRBV15 and TRBJ2-5, with D perhaps matching TRBD2 (5 bases). Germline CDR1 is LNHNV and CDR2 is YYDKDF (reference sequence). Trimming removed 2 bases at V and 7 bases at J, with 14 bases between. The CDR3 covers 14 residues. CDR3 coding DNA: TGTGCCACCAGCAGAAGGACGGGGTCAGGGACCCAGTACTTC. It specifies CATSRRTGSGTQYF.

In nucleotides, the CDR3 is TGTGCCATCAGTGAGTCCCCAGGACGGAACCCCGATGCCAAAAACATTCAGTACTTC. It encodes CAISESPGRNPDAKNIQYF. The rearrangement uses TRBV10-3 and TRBJ2-4; no reliable D call. The CDR3 sequence is 19 residues long. V was shortened by 0 bases and J by 1 base, with 19 bases between the two germline ends. Per germline, CDR1 ENHRY and CDR2 SYGVKD.

This clonotype has a single count. V usage is TRBV6-5 and J usage is TRBJ2-2; D is possibly TRBD2 (6 bases). CDR3 size: 14 residues. Germline lookup yields CDR1 MNHEY and CDR2 SVGAGI. The V end was cut by 0 bases, the J end by 8 bases, with 10 bases between. CDR3 DNA: TGTGCCAGCAGTTACTCACGGGGGACTGGGGAGCTGTTTTTT. This gives the protein CASSYSRGTGELFF.

This clonotype was counted a few times. The V gene is TRBV4-1, the J gene TRBJ2-1; possibly TRBD1 for D (7 bases). CDR1 is MGHRA and CDR2 is YSYEKL in the germline V gene. V lost 4 bases, J lost 14 bases, and 12 bases lay in between. The CDR3 has 11 residues. In nucleotides, the CDR3 is TGCGCCAGCAGCCCAGGGGGGAGAGAGTTCTTC. Encoded protein: CASSPGGREFF.

Details on this clonotype: One end of the junction is discordant with germline, which a read error may explain. The chain uses TRBV10-3 and TRBJ1-5; no clear D gene. CDR1 is ENHRY, CDR2 SYGVKD, per germline. The CDR3 consists of 14 residues. CDR3 DNA: TGTGCCAGCAGTGAATTCACAGTTCCACAGCCCCAGCATTTT. Its protein is CASSEFTVPQPQHF.

The chain recombines TRBV2 with TRBJ1-5; TRBD1 matches at 7 bases. V was clipped by 8 bases and J by 2 bases; unmatched bases: 9. CDR1 SNHLY and CDR2 FYNNEI come from the germline V gene. The CDR3 covers 15 residues. The CDR3 DNA is TGTGCCAGCTCACCAGATGGACAGGGCAATCAGCCCCAGCATTTT. This encodes CASSPDGQGNQPQHF. Complete variable domain (other parts from reference TRBV2 and TRBJ1-5): EPEVTQTPSHQVTQMGQEVILRCVPISNHLYFYWYRQILGQKVEFLVSFYNNEISEKSEIFDDQFSVERPDGSNFTLKIRSTKLEDSAMYFCASSPDGQGNQPQHFGDGTRLSIL.

J is TRBJ2-5 and V is TRBV7-7, with unresolved D. The V and J ends lost 6 bases and 0 bases respectively, with 11 bases between them. Per germline, CDR1 SSHAT and CDR2 FNYEAQ (reference sequence). This CDR3 is built from 14 residues. The CDR3 DNA reads TGTGCCAGCAGGCCGGACGGAGACCAAGAGACCCAGTACTTC. Translated: CASRPDGDQETQYF.

This clonotype was detected many times. The CDR3 here is CASSQGSPSGNTIYF. Written as DNA, the CDR3 is TGTGCCAGTAGTCAAGGATCCCCCTCTGGAAACACCATATATTTT. This chain joins TRBV19 and TRBJ1-3; D is undetermined. The V end was cut by 5 bases, the J end by 0 bases, with 11 bases between. The CDR3 sequence is 15 residues long. Germline V gene lookup returns CDR1 LNHDA and CDR2 SQIVND (reference sequence).

This rearrangement joins TRBV20-1 to TRBJ2-2; D is undetermined. There are 13 residues in the CDR3. V was cut by 0 bases and J by 3 bases, with 5 bases left in between. CDR1 and CDR2 from the germline V gene are DFQATT and SNEGSKA (reference sequence). CDR3 amino acids: CSARDFDTGELFF. The CDR3 coding sequence is TGCAGTGCTAGAGATTTCGACACCGGGGAGCTGTTTTTT.

The sample holds a few counts of this clonotype. The chain recombines TRBV15 with TRBJ1-6; no definite D call. The V end lost 5 bases, the J end lost 3 bases, and 8 bases lay between the germline ends. The CDR3 extends over 14 amino acids. Germline CDR1 and CDR2: LNHNV and YYDKDF (reference sequence). This CDR3 is CATSLSGYNSPLHF. The CDR3 bases are TGTGCCACCAGCTTATCGGGCTATAATTCACCCCTCCACTTT.

The J gene is TRBJ2-7, the V gene TRBV20-1, with a possible D match to TRBD2 (5 bases). This CDR3 has 12 residues. Germline V lookup: CDR1 DFQATT, CDR2 SNEGSKA (reference sequence). V gave up 2 bases and J gave up 5 bases, with 10 bases separating them. The chain's CDR3 is CSARSGSDEQYF. In DNA, the CDR3 is TGCAGTGCTAGATCGGGAAGCGACGAGCAGTACTTC.

In its sample, this clonotype was seen a few times. The rearrangement links TRBV5-6 to TRBJ1-1; no clear D gene. This CDR3 is built from 15 residues. Trimming removed 0 bases at V and 1 base at J, with 10 bases between. The germline V gene has CDR1 SGHDT and CDR2 YYEEEE. The CDR3, as DNA: TGTGCCAGCAGCTTGGCTTTTTCGGGGAACACTGAAGCTTTCTTT. Translating gives CASSLAFSGNTEAFF.

On this clonotype: The germline gene is not matched at one end of the junction; a read error may be the cause. The chain carries TRBV10-3 and TRBJ2-2, with 11 nucleotides matching TRBD1. From germline, CDR1 is ENHRY and CDR2 SYGVKD. This CDR3 region has 16 residues. CDR3 in amino acids: CASSGQGAPGTGELFF. CDR3 bases: TGTGCCAGCAGTGGACAGGGGGCGCCGGGCACCGGGGAGCTGTTTTTT.

As to this clonotype: This may arise from a read error, as a much more abundant clone is one base away. The rearrangement links TRBV2 to TRBJ2-7; D remains ambiguous. The V gene lost 7 bases and the J gene lost 4 bases, with 11 bases spanning the gap. The CDR3 covers 12 residues. Looked up from germline, CDR1 is SNHLY and CDR2 is FYNNEI. CDR3 coding DNA: TGTGCCAGCAAGGAAGAAGGGTACGAGCAGTACTTC. Encoded protein: CASKEEGYEQYF.

This clonotype was seen more than once but under ten times. The V call is TRBV2, the J call TRBJ2-7; 9 nucleotides match TRBD1. This CDR3 region has 17 residues. J was trimmed by 5 bases and V by 2 bases; bases with no gene match: 13. CDR1 SNHLY and CDR2 FYNNEI come from the germline V gene. The CDR3 reads CASSETTGQGLGNEQYF. The DNA of the CDR3 is TGTGCCAGCAGTGAAACGACGGGACAGGGTTTGGGTAACGAGCAGTACTTC.

The rearrangement joins TRBV29-1 to TRBJ1-3; a possible D gene is TRBD1 (5 bases). The V end was cut by 6 bases, the J end by 1 base, with 16 bases between. CDR3 length: 15 residues. The germline V gene has CDR1 SQVTM and CDR2 ANQGSEA. CDR3 DNA sequence: TGCAGCGTGATGGGTAACAGGAGTTCTGGAAACACCATATATTTT. Amino acid sequence: CSVMGNRSSGNTIYF.

This clonotype occurred many times. The chain uses TRBV24-1 and TRBJ2-5, with D unclear. The CDR3 has 15 residues. Trimming took off 2 bases at V and 4 bases at J, with 13 bases between the two ends. The V gene's germline CDR1 is KGHDR and CDR2 SFDVKD. The CDR3 DNA is TGTGCCACCAGTGATTCGTCAGGACCCGGAGAGACCCAGTACTTC. Translation: CATSDSSGPGETQYF.

This clonotype was observed at least ten times. The rearrangement joins TRBV7-8 to TRBJ2-7; perhaps TRBD2 as D (5 bases). The CDR3 is made up of 12 amino acids. CDR1 and CDR2 (germline): SGHVS, FQNEAQ. The ends were cut back, 6 bases at V and 4 bases at J, with 10 bases in the middle. The CDR3 region is CASRREGYEQYF. Written as DNA, the CDR3 is TGTGCCAGCAGACGTGAGGGTTACGAGCAGTACTTC.

This clonotype was seen a handful of times. This chain uses TRBV7-9 with TRBJ1-1; 7 bases are a match to TRBD1. Germline loops: CDR1 SEHNR, CDR2 FQNEAQ (reference sequence). After removal of 3 bases from V and 6 bases from J, the junction contained 10 bases not matched to a gene. The CDR3 runs 15 residues. As DNA, the CDR3 is TGTGCCAGCAGCTTTAGGACAGGAGTCGATTCTGAAGCTTTCTTT. It translates to CASSFRTGVDSEAFF.

The chain employs TRBV11-3 and TRBJ2-5; 10 bases agree with TRBD1. The CDR3 has 17 residues. Trimming at V came to 1 base and at J to 5 bases, leaving 10 bases not matched to a gene. In germline, CDR1 is SGHNT, CDR2 YENEEA. The CDR3 loop is CASSLALGTGEVETQYF. The CDR3 nucleotides are TGTGCCAGCAGCTTAGCCCTCGGGACAGGGGAAGTGGAGACCCAGTACTTC.

This clonotype was seen more than once but under ten times. J is TRBJ2-2 and V is TRBV19, with 9 bases matching TRBD2. Germline trimming cut 6 bases from V and 2 bases from J; bases unmatched to any gene: 4. CDR1 is LNHDA, CDR2 SQIVND, per germline (reference sequence). CDR3 length: 15 residues. CDR3 in DNA: TGTGCCAGTAGGGTAGCGGGGGCAAACACCGGGGAGCTGTTTTTT. It codes for CASRVAGANTGELFF.

This chain uses TRBV10-3 with TRBJ1-4, with a weak D call TRBD1 (5 bases). From germline, CDR1 is ENHRY and CDR2 SYGVKD. The CDR3 has 14 amino acids. V lost 3 bases, J lost 8 bases, and 13 bases lay in between. CDR3 nucleotide sequence: TGTGCCATCAGTGAAAGGACGCAGGGCGAAAAACTGTTTTTT. Translated: CAISERTQGEKLFF.

As to this clonotype: The CDR3 ends on some other residue instead of the conserved phenylalanine or tryptophan, so this is likely a read error. V gene TRBV20-1 combines with J gene TRBJ2-5; D unresolved. V was cut by 3 bases and J by 5 bases, with 4 bases left in between. Germline V lookup: CDR1 DFQATT, CDR2 SNEGSKA (reference sequence). This CDR3 is 10 amino acids long. CDR3 in DNA: TGCAGTGCTAGGGCTGAGACCCAGTACCTC. Translated, it gives CSARAETQYL.